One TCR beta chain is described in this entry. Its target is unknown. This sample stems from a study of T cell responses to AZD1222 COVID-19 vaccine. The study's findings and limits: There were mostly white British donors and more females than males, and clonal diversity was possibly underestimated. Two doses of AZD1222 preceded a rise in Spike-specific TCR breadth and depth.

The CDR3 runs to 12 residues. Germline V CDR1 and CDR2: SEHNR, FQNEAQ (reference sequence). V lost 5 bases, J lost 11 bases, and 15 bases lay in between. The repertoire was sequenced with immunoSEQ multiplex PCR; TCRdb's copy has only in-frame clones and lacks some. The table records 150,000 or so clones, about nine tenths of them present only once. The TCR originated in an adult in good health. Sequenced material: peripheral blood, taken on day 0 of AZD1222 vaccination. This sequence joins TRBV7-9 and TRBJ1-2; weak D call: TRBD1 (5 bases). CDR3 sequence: CASSIETGPYTF. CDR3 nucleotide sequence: TGTGCCAGCAGCATCGAGACGGGGCCTTACACCTTC.